The 2 T cell receptor beta chains below all came from one sample that was sequenced in a study of cytomegalovirus exposure and HLA in healthy donors. PCR primers comprised 60 Vbeta and 13 Jbeta primers. The data were produced by immunoSEQ multiplex PCR, yet TCRdb's version contains in-frame clones alone and is incomplete. The sample has fewer than 100,000 clones, more than 75% seen once. The sequencing input was PBMCs. Receptor source: a woman aged 35 to 49 in good health and CMV-seronegative.

The V call is TRBV7-2, the J call TRBJ2-2; 12 bases align to TRBD2. The CDR3 runs to 17 residues. Germline CDR1 is SGHTA and CDR2 is FQGNSA. V was clipped by 0 bases and J by 5 bases; unmatched bases: 4. CDR3 coding DNA: TGTGCCAGCAGCTTAGCCCCTAGCGGGGGGGTTACCGGGGAGCTGTTTTTT. This encodes CASSLAPSGGVTGELFF.

This clone was seen a few times. The CDR3 region is CASKSGGGANVLTF. The CDR3 coding sequence is TGTGCCAGCAAATCGGGAGGGGGGGCCAACGTCCTGACTTTC. This chain links TRBV6-1 with TRBJ2-6; 8 bases are a match to TRBD2. J was trimmed by 4 bases and V by 7 bases; bases with no gene match: 3. This CDR3 contains 14 residues. CDR1 is MNHNS and CDR2 is SASEGT in the germline V gene.